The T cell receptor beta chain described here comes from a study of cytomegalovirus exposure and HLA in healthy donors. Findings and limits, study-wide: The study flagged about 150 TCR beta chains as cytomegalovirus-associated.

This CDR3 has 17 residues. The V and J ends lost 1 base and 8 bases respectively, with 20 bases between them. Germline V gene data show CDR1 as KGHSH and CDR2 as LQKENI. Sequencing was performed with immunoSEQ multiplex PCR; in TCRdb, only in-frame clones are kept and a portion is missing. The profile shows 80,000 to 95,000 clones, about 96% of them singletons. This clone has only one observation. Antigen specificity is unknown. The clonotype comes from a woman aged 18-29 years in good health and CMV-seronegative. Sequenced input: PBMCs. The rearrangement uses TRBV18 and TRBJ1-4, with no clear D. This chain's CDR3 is CASSPHPVGVVWEKLFF. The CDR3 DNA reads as TGTGCCAGCTCACCACATCCGGTTGGAGTTGTTTGGGAAAAACTGTTTTTT.